This T cell receptor beta chain appears in the sequencing data of a study of T cells in Graves' hyperthyroidism and ophthalmopathy. Trimming cost V 1 base and J 1 base, with 16 bases left between them. CDR1 and CDR2 from the germline V gene are DFQATT and SNEGSKA (reference sequence). CDR3 length: 16 residues. As for this clonotype: The antigen remains undetermined.

Authors of the study amplified TCR beta CDR3 regions from RNA transcripts. The HTBI primer set drove a first-round RT-PCR of the TCR CDR3. MiXCR was run by TCRdb on the multiplex PCR reads, yielding one entry per CDR3 protein. The sample holds hundreds of thousands of distinct CDR3 sequences, just under 45% seen once. Study-wide points: Researchers report that a 13 V-J model separated ophthalmopathy from stable hyperthyroidism. Blood also carried most thyroid clonotypes expanded above 0.001.

The rearrangement links TRBV20-1 to TRBJ1-1, with a tentative D call TRBD1 (6 bases). The sample comprised peripheral blood or thyroid tissue (not recorded which). The receptor's source is an adult man with Graves' disease, either hyperthyroidism or ophthalmopathy (not recorded which). CDR3 sequence (DNA): TGCAGTGCTAGAGGCCCCGCCGCCAGGGGGAACACTGAAGCTTTCTTT. Amino acids: CSARGPAARGNTEAFF.